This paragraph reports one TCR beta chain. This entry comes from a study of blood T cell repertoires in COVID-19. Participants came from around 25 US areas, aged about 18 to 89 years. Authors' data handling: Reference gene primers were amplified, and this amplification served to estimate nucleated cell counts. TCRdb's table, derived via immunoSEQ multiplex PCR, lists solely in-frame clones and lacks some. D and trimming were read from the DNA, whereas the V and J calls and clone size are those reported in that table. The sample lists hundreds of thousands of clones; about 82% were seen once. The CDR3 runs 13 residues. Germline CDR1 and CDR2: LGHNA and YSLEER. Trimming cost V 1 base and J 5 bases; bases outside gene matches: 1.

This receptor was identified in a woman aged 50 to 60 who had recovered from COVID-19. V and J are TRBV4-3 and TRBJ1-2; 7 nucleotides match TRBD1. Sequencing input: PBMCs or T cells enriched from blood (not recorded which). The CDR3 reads CASSQGRGYGYTF. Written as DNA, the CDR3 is TGCGCCAGCAGCCAAGGCAGGGGGTATGGCTACACCTTC.